The source of this T cell receptor beta chain is a study of cytomegalovirus exposure and HLA in healthy donors. This clone was observed a single time. Its antigen is unknown. Primers: 60 Vbeta forward and 13 Jbeta reverse. Generated by immunoSEQ multiplex PCR, the TCRdb table keeps only in-frame clones and is missing some. The repertoire holds some 170,000 clones, with just over 70% as singletons. Despite likely unrecorded immune exposures, the donors were nominally healthy at the time of sampling. Study-wide points: Across all donors, roughly uniform sequencing depth was an assumption of the presence/absence analyses. TCR beta chain V- and J-gene trimming was linked, in a later analysis, to a missense variant in DCLRE1C. The listing of about 150 TCR beta chains classed them as cytomegalovirus-associated.

The sample comprised PBMCs. The sequence came from a man younger than 35 in good health and CMV-seropositive.

DNA of the CDR3: TGTGCCATCAGTGAGTCGGAGTTTAGCAATCAGCCCCAGCATTTT. Translating it yields CAISESEFSNQPQHF. The rearrangement uses TRBV10-3 and TRBJ1-5; D is unclear. The V end lost 0 bases, the J end lost 0 bases, and 6 bases lay between the germline ends. Looked up from germline, CDR1 is ENHRY and CDR2 is SYGVKD. The CDR3 loop spans 15 amino acids.